Presented here are 14 T cell receptor beta chains from one specimen sequenced in a study of blood T cell repertoires in COVID-19. Using immunoSEQ multiplex PCR, the repertoire was profiled, and TCRdb retains in-frame clones only, with some absent. The sample comprises approximately 210,000 clones, around 83% of which are singletons, and 7.5% to 9% rests with the top ten. The sequencing input was peripheral blood. These receptors all stem from a woman aged 50 to 60 with acute or convalescent COVID-19.

This clone has a single count. This chain connects TRBV30 to TRBJ2-3; 9 bases fit TRBD2. The ends lost 5 bases at V and 0 bases at J; junction bases unmatched: 6. The CDR3 is 15 amino acids. Germline CDR1 and CDR2: GTSNPN and SVGIG (reference sequence). CDR3 bases: TGTGCCTGGGCTGGACTAGCGCTTAGCACAGATACGCAGTATTTT. This encodes CAWAGLALSTDTQYF.

The chain couples TRBV6-5 to TRBJ1-1; no clear D gene. CDR3 length: 13 residues. V was clipped by 6 bases and J by 5 bases, with 13 bases between them. From germline, CDR1 is MNHEY and CDR2 SVGAGI. The chain's CDR3 is CASRKAGMTEAFF. DNA of the CDR3: TGTGCCAGCAGGAAGGCGGGGATGACTGAAGCTTTCTTT.

The chain employs TRBV29-1 and TRBJ2-5, with TRBD2 matching over 8 bases. V lost 6 bases and J lost 2; bases outside the gene matches: 11. The CDR3 covers 15 residues. In germline, CDR1 is SQVTM, CDR2 ANQGSEA. The CDR3: CSVSPWREEQETQYF. The CDR3 coding sequence is TGCAGCGTGTCCCCCTGGCGGGAGGAACAAGAGACCCAGTACTTC.

V and J are TRBV6-5 and TRBJ2-7, with TRBD1 as a possible D gene (6 bases). This CDR3 has 14 amino acids. Trimming took off 0 bases at V and 3 bases at J, with 9 bases between the two ends. The germline V gene has CDR1 MNHEY and CDR2 SVGAGI. CDR3 sequence: CASSYSTGLYEQYF. CDR3 nucleotides: TGTGCCAGCAGTTACTCGACAGGTCTCTACGAGCAGTACTTC.

The J gene is TRBJ2-1, the V gene TRBV3-1 (or the pseudogene TRBV3-2); 15 bases line up with TRBD2. Per germline, CDR1 LGHDT and CDR2 YNNKEL (reference sequence). The CDR3 loop spans 16 amino acids. V dropped 4 bases and J dropped 8; count of bases not matched to a gene: 6. For the CDR3, the DNA is TGTGCCAGCAGCCCTTGGACTAGCGGGAGGGAGGATGAGCAGTTCTTC. Encoded protein: CASSPWTSGREDEQFF.

This clone was picked up one time. This chain links TRBV21-1 with TRBJ2-3; the table's D call, TRBD2, has no DNA check behind it. TRBV21-1 is listed as a pseudogene. The CDR3 spans 16 residues. CDR3 loop: CASSSSGTASQDTQYF. The CDR3 coding sequence is TGTGCCAGCAGTTCCAGCGGTACGGCGTCCCAAGATACGCAGTATTTT.

The chain carries TRBV2 and TRBJ2-2, with 7 positions matching TRBD1. Germline CDR1 reads SNHLY; CDR2 reads FYNNEI. V shed 6 bases and J 3 bases; nucleotides not matched to a gene: 4. The CDR3 runs to 14 residues. This CDR3 reads CASRGQTDTGELFF. The CDR3 DNA sequence: TGTGCCAGCAGGGGACAGACCGACACCGGGGAGCTGTTTTTT.

The V gene is TRBV30, the J gene TRBJ1-6; D is perhaps TRBD1 (6 bases). Deletions cut 2 bases from V and 10 bases from J, with 15 bases between. The CDR3 sequence is 14 residues long. CDR1 and CDR2 (germline): GTSNPN, SVGIG (reference sequence). CDR3 DNA sequence: TGTGCCTGGAGTTTCCCGGGGGGCGGCTCACCCCTCCACTTT. Its protein product is CAWSFPGGGSPLHF.

The V gene is TRBV10-2, the J gene TRBJ2-2; TRBD1 agrees at 8 bases. Per the germline V gene, CDR1 is WSHSY and CDR2 is SAAADI. The CDR3 contains 14 residues. V gave up 7 bases and J gave up 5 bases; unmatched junction bases: 6. Written as DNA, the CDR3 is TGCGCCAGCATAGGGACAGGTCCTACCGGGGAGCTGTTTTTT. Protein product: CASIGTGPTGELFF.

V usage is TRBV14 and J usage is TRBJ2-7, with 8 bases lining up with TRBD1. The junction had 9 bases not matched to a gene; V was cut back by 3 bases and J by 2 bases. The CDR3 loop spans 16 amino acids. CDR1 is SGHDN, CDR2 FVKESK, per germline. The CDR3 sequence is CASSHTGDRRAYEQYF. Here the CDR3 DNA reads TGTGCCAGCAGCCACACAGGGGACAGGAGGGCCTACGAGCAGTACTTC.

The chain joins TRBV5-6 to TRBJ1-6, with 9 bases lining up with TRBD1. Per the germline V gene, CDR1 is SGHDT and CDR2 is YYEEEE. The CDR3 is 13 amino acids. V gave up 3 bases and J gave up 10 bases; unmatched junction bases: 2. Written as DNA, the CDR3 is TGTGCCAGCAGCTGGGACAGGGAATCACCCCTCCACTTT. Its translation: CASSWDRESPLHF.

The DNA of the CDR3 is TGTGCCAGCAGCGTTAACCTAGGAGAGACCCAGTACTTC. This encodes CASSVNLGETQYF. The rearrangement joins TRBV11-2 to TRBJ2-5; D gene uncertain. The CDR3 spans 13 residues. The germline gives CDR1 SGHAT, CDR2 FQNNGV. Trimming shortened V by 5 bases and J by 4 bases, and 11 bases separated the two germline ends.

The rearrangement uses TRBV9 and TRBJ1-1; no clear D gene. V lost 9 bases, J lost 4 bases, and 13 bases lay in between. The germline gives CDR1 SGDLS, CDR2 YYNGEE. The CDR3 spans 12 residues. The CDR3 DNA reads TGTGCCATCGGGCGGGGATGCACTGAAGCTTTCTTT. Translating it yields CAIGRGCTEAFF.

The rearrangement joins TRBV10-1 to TRBJ2-4, with 8 positions matching TRBD2. The CDR3 sequence is 17 residues long. V lost 3 bases to trimming and J lost 5 bases; unmatched junction nucleotides: 12. CDR1 and CDR2 from the germline V gene are WNHNN and SYGVQD (reference sequence). DNA of the CDR3: TGCGCCAGCAGTGAATTTTCGGCGGGAGGAGGCGAAAACATTCAGTACTTC. Protein: CASSEFSAGGGENIQYF.